Here is one TCR beta chain with its context. The data were produced by immunoSEQ multiplex PCR, yet TCRdb's version contains in-frame clones alone and is incomplete. The top ten hold around 14% of the sample, which has over 90,000 clones, 70% to 90% seen once. This entry comes from a study of identifying expanded T cells in peripheral blood. This CDR3 region has 14 residues. V lost 8 bases and J lost 2; bases outside the gene matches: 3. Germline V gene data show CDR1 as MDHEN and CDR2 as SYDVKM. The origin of this receptor is a person aged 18 to 70 in good health. The sample was blood. This chain joins TRBV28 and TRBJ1-5; 10 bases are shared with TRBD1. The CDR3 loop is CASAGTGGNQPQHF. Written as DNA, the CDR3 is TGTGCCAGCGCCGGGACAGGGGGCAATCAGCCCCAGCATTTT.